A selection of T cell receptor beta chains follows, all from one sample in a study of T-cell reconstitution after alpha-beta-depleted transplantation in children. TCRdb re-analysed the PCR reads in MiXCR, keeping a single row per CDR3 protein. The data show about 200,000 distinct CDR3 sequences, roughly 6.5% seen once. Sequencing was performed on PBMCs, taken before TCRalphabeta/CD19-depleted stem cell transplant. Source of these receptors: a girl younger than two with combined immunodeficiency, due to receive a stem cell transplant. CDR3s include the opening cysteine and the closing phenylalanine or tryptophan. A D gene is named only where the DNA matches it firmly. A clone size is listed for some rows: how often the clone was seen (once, few, many), or a class if it is expanded.

clone_size: many
v_call: TRBV14
d_call: TRBD1
j_call: TRBJ2-1
cdr3_nt: TGTGCCAGCAGCTCCGGGACAGGTTACTACAATGAGCAGTTCTTC
cdr3_aa: CASSSGTGYYNEQFF

clone_size: many
v_call: TRBV12-3/TRBV12-4
d_call: .
j_call: TRBJ1-1
cdr3_nt: TGTGCCAGCAGCTTCCGACTGAACACTGAAGCTTTCTTT
cdr3_aa: CASSFRLNTEAFF

clone_size: .
v_call: TRBV25-1
d_call: .
j_call: TRBJ2-7
cdr3_nt: TGTGCCAGCAGTGACTACCCGCCAGACGAGCAGTACTTC
cdr3_aa: CASSDYPPDEQYF

clone_size: many
v_call: TRBV9
d_call: TRBD2
j_call: TRBJ2-1
cdr3_nt: TGTGCCAGCAGCGTTAAGGAGCGGGGGGGCCTCTTCAACAATGAGCAGTTCTTC
cdr3_aa: CASSVKERGGLFNNEQFF

clone_size: many
v_call: TRBV28
d_call: .
j_call: TRBJ2-2
cdr3_nt: TGTGCCAGCAGTTTATGCTCGAAGATGGCCGGGGAGCTGTTTTTT
cdr3_aa: CASSLCSKMAGELFF

clone_size: few
v_call: TRBV10-2
d_call: .
j_call: TRBJ2-7
cdr3_nt: TGCGCCGTTGACGGAAGCGCCTACCGGGACGAGCAGTACTTC
cdr3_aa: CAVDGSAYRDEQYF

clone_size: many
v_call: TRBV5-4
d_call: .
j_call: TRBJ2-2
cdr3_nt: TGTGCCAGCAGCCCCCGACAGAACACCGGGGAGCTGTTTTTT
cdr3_aa: CASSPRQNTGELFF

clone_size: many
v_call: TRBV29-1
d_call: TRBD1
j_call: TRBJ2-1
cdr3_nt: TGCAGCGTTGTAGAGGCAGGGGGCGCGACCTACAATGAGCAGTTCTTC
cdr3_aa: CSVVEAGGATYNEQFF

clone_size: many
v_call: TRBV20-1
d_call: .
j_call: TRBJ2-7
cdr3_nt: TGCAGTGCGTTAGACCTCTCCGGTGGGGTACCCTACGAGCAGTACTTC
cdr3_aa: CSALDLSGGVPYEQYF

clone_size: many
v_call: TRBV3-1
d_call: .
j_call: TRBJ2-5
cdr3_nt: TGTGCCAGCAGCCAATCCCAGGTAGGGGAAGAGACCCAGTACTTC
cdr3_aa: CASSQSQVGEETQYF

clone_size: few
v_call: TRBV5-5
d_call: .
j_call: TRBJ2-5
cdr3_nt: TGTGCCAGCAGCAACCCACGGGACCGGTATTCCTCCCAGTACTTC
cdr3_aa: CASSNPRDRYSSQYF